One sample yielded the 22 T cell receptor beta chains listed below, sequenced in a study of T cell responses to AZD1222 COVID-19 vaccine (dated by TCRdb to the early 2020s). Library preparation employed the immunoSEQ multiplex PCR assay. Held by TCRdb, this immuneACCESS table contains in-frame sequences only and omits some clones. Under half of the omission traces to an unresolved V gene where checked; the cause of the rest is unknown. The sample profile shows some 130,000 clones; 90% to 95% of them were found once. The ten largest account for approximately 3.3% of the sample. The sample's time point label is to be understood as: baseline before first vaccination. Specimen: peripheral blood, collected on day 0 of AZD1222 vaccination. The source is an adult in good health.

The V and J genes are TRBV10-3 and TRBJ2-1, with D perhaps matching TRBD1 or TRBD2 (6 bases each). The CDR3 is 15 amino acids. CDR1 and CDR2 (germline): ENHRY, SYGVKD. The V gene lost 4 bases and the J gene lost 6 bases, with 16 bases spanning the gap. CDR3 coding DNA: TGTGCCATCAGTGGGGGAGGAGGGGGACCCAATGAGCAGTTCTTC. Translating gives CAISGGGGGPNEQFF.

V and J are TRBV5-1 and TRBJ1-4; D uncertain. CDR3 length: 17 residues. V gave up 4 bases and J gave up 0 bases, with 16 bases separating them. CDR1 and CDR2 (germline): SGHRS, YFSETQ. The CDR3 here is CASSLRGGTATNEKLFF. In DNA, the CDR3 is TGCGCCAGCAGCCTCCGGGGAGGTACAGCAACTAATGAAAAACTGTTTTTT.

This sequence joins TRBV5-5 and TRBJ1-2; D may be TRBD1 (5 bases). Germline CDR1 SGHKS, CDR2 YYEKEE (reference sequence). With 5 bases removed from V and 0 bases from J, the gap between germline ends came to 11 bases. This CDR3 region has 14 residues. The CDR3 DNA sequence: TGTGCCAGCAGTCGGGGGGATTCTAACTATGGCTACACCTTC. It translates to CASSRGDSNYGYTF.

V usage is TRBV28 and J usage is TRBJ2-2; TRBD2 is a possible D gene (6 bases). Trimming stripped 7 bases from V and 6 bases from J, with 18 bases between. The CDR3 runs to 15 residues. Per germline, CDR1 MDHEN and CDR2 SYDVKM. CDR3 in DNA: TGTGCCAGCACCCCCTACGGCAGCGGGCCCGGGGAGCTGTTTTTT. Amino acid sequence: CASTPYGSGPGELFF.

CDR3 amino acids: CAAVRRGGRQETQYF. The DNA for the CDR3 is TGCGCCGCGGTAAGGCGGGGGGGACGCCAAGAGACCCAGTACTTC. The chain has TRBV10-1 and TRBJ2-5; 9 bases match TRBD2. This CDR3 spans 15 amino acids. The ends lost 11 bases at V and 1 base at J; junction bases unmatched: 11. CDR1 WNHNN and CDR2 SYGVQD come from the germline V gene (reference sequence).

The chain couples TRBV27 to TRBJ2-1, with TRBD2 matching 8 bases. Germline CDR1 is MNHEY and CDR2 is SMNVEV (reference sequence). V lost 5 bases and J lost 2; bases outside the gene matches: 17. This CDR3 is built from 19 residues. This chain's CDR3 is CASSRTGREAHRPYNEQFF. The DNA of the CDR3 is TGTGCCAGCAGTCGAACGGGGCGGGAGGCCCACCGCCCCTACAATGAGCAGTTCTTC.

V usage is TRBV6-5 and J usage is TRBJ1-6; 7 bases fit TRBD1. CDR3 length: 14 amino acids. V lost 2 bases, J lost 6 bases, and 1 base stayed unmatched. CDR1 is MNHEY, CDR2 SVGAGI, per germline. Written as DNA, the CDR3 is TGTGCCAGCAGTTACAACAGGGGTAATTCACCCCTCCACTTT. Protein sequence: CASSYNRGNSPLHF.

The V and J genes are TRBV5-4 and TRBJ2-3; 7 nucleotides agree with TRBD2. Germline assignment: CDR1 SGHNT and CDR2 YYREEE (reference sequence). This CDR3 has 15 residues. J gave up 0 bases and V 4 bases, and 5 bases lay outside the gene matches. CDR3 residues: CASSKRDSSTDTQYF. Here the CDR3 DNA reads TGTGCCAGCAGCAAGCGGGACTCTAGCACAGATACGCAGTATTTT.

This chain links TRBV4-1 with TRBJ1-1; the D is unclear. Trimming cost V 0 bases and J 0 bases, with 8 bases left between them. The CDR3 length is 15 residues. Germline-derived CDR1 and CDR2 are MGHRA and YSYEKL. The CDR3 reads CASSQESGMNTEAFF. CDR3 DNA: TGCGCCAGCAGCCAAGAGTCCGGTATGAACACTGAAGCTTTCTTT.

This chain joins TRBV11-2 and TRBJ2-7, with 11 bases lining up with TRBD2. With V trimmed by 5 bases and J by 4 bases, 7 bases remained unmatched. Germline lookup yields CDR1 SGHAT and CDR2 FQNNGV. The CDR3 length is 15 residues. The CDR3 nucleotides are TGTGCCAGCAGCCAGACCGGGACTAGCGGTTACGAGCAGTACTTC. This translates into CASSQTGTSGYEQYF.

The chain has TRBV5-1 and TRBJ2-2, with 10 bases fitting TRBD1. The ends lost 0 bases at V and 4 bases at J; junction bases unmatched: 3. The CDR3 sequence is 16 residues long. Germline V gene data show CDR1 as SGHRS and CDR2 as YFSETQ. The CDR3 region is CASSLAGTGATGELFF. The CDR3 DNA reads as TGCGCCAGCAGCTTGGCCGGGACAGGGGCCACCGGGGAGCTGTTTTTT.

The genes are TRBV7-9 and TRBJ2-4; no clear D. The CDR3 is 15 residues long. Germline CDR1 reads SEHNR; CDR2 reads FQNEAQ (reference sequence). The V end was cut by 5 bases, the J end by 1 base, with 12 bases between. The CDR3 DNA reads TGTGCCAGCAGCCTGGATCTTTTGGCCAAAAACATTCAGTACTTC. Its protein product is CASSLDLLAKNIQYF.

The chain has TRBV9 and TRBJ2-3; D possibly corresponds to TRBD2 (5 bases). The CDR3 contains 14 residues. Per the germline V gene, CDR1 is SGDLS and CDR2 is YYNGEE. V was shortened by 4 bases and J by 7 bases, with 16 bases between the two germline ends. The CDR3: CASSRNGVMNTQYF. As DNA, the CDR3 is TGTGCCAGCAGCCGAAACGGGGTCATGAATACGCAGTATTTT.

The J gene is TRBJ1-1, the V gene TRBV18; D not certain. CDR1 is KGHSH and CDR2 is LQKENI in the germline V gene. V was cut by 2 bases and J by 1 base, with 11 bases left in between. The CDR3 runs to 15 residues. The CDR3 spells CASSPIVRQNTEAFF. As DNA, the CDR3 is TGTGCCAGCTCACCAATAGTACGGCAGAACACTGAAGCTTTCTTT.

The chain recombines TRBV9 with TRBJ2-3, with D perhaps matching TRBD1 (6 bases). V dropped 0 bases and J dropped 2 bases, with 16 bases sitting between them. The CDR3 spans 17 residues. Looked up from germline, CDR1 is SGDLS and CDR2 is YYNGEE. DNA for the CDR3: TGTGCCAGCAGCGTAGCTGTGGGGGCTAAATACACAGATACGCAGTATTTT. Translation: CASSVAVGAKYTDTQYF.

The gene calls are TRBV25-1 and TRBJ1-3; D gene uncertain. Trimming removed 4 bases from V and 7 bases from J, with 17 bases in between. There are 15 residues in the CDR3. The germline V gene encodes CDR1 MGHDK and CDR2 SYGVNS. The CDR3 DNA reads TGTGCCAGCAGTGTGGCACAGCGGGTAGGGAACACCATATATTTT. Its protein is CASSVAQRVGNTIYF.

This clone was seen just once. The chain employs TRBV7-8 and TRBJ2-3, with TRBD2 identical over 9 bases. Germline CDR1 and CDR2: SGHVS and FQNEAQ. Trimming at V came to 3 bases and at J to 2 bases, leaving 3 bases not matched to a gene. The length of the CDR3 is 15 residues. The CDR3 DNA sequence: TGTGCCAGCAGCTTTCTAGCGGGAAACACAGATACGCAGTATTTT. This encodes CASSFLAGNTDTQYF.

The J gene is TRBJ1-2, the V gene TRBV5-8, with a weak D call TRBD1 (6 bases). Germline CDR1 SGHTS, CDR2 YDEGEE. The CDR3 is 14 amino acids. V lost 4 bases and J 6 bases, leaving 16 bases between the germline ends. DNA of the CDR3: TGTGCCAGCAGCCTCAACAGGGTCCGGGATGGCTACACCTTC. It specifies CASSLNRVRDGYTF.

The chain recombines TRBV29-1 with TRBJ2-1, with D tentatively TRBD1 or TRBD2 (6 bases each). This CDR3 region has 13 residues. The V and J ends lost 6 bases and 5 bases respectively, with 14 bases between them. The V gene's germline CDR1 is SQVTM and CDR2 ANQGSEA. CDR3 protein: CSVARRDNNEQFF. In DNA form, the CDR3 reads TGCAGCGTAGCTCGGAGGGACAACAATGAGCAGTTCTTC.

V usage is TRBV5-6 and J usage is TRBJ2-7; 7 bases are shared with TRBD2. Per germline, CDR1 SGHDT and CDR2 YYEEEE. The J segment lost 7 bases and the V segment lost 0 bases, leaving 10 bases of the junction unmatched. The CDR3 consists of 15 residues. CDR3 bases: TGTGCCAGCAGCTTGGCCGGGCGGGGGAACTGGGAGCAGTACTTC. Translated, it gives CASSLAGRGNWEQYF.

The rearrangement joins TRBV11-2 to TRBJ2-1; perhaps TRBD2 as D (5 bases). Per germline, CDR1 SGHAT and CDR2 FQNNGV. V lost 0 bases and J lost 3, with 18 bases in between. This CDR3 has 18 residues. The CDR3 DNA reads as TGTGCCAGCAGCTTAGATCTCCGGAAGCGGCCCTTCTACAATGAGCAGTTCTTC. Translated: CASSLDLRKRPFYNEQFF.

This chain joins TRBV4-2 and TRBJ1-2, with D unresolved. The V gene's germline CDR1 is LGHNA and CDR2 YNFKEQ. CDR3 length equals 13 residues. Between the trimmed V and J ends, which lost 1 base and 4 bases, there was a span of 7 bases. CDR3 in amino acids: CASSQGVSYGYTF. The CDR3 nucleotides read TGTGCCAGCAGCCAAGGAGTTTCCTATGGCTACACCTTC.